A single sample gave rise to the 30 T cell receptor beta chains below, sequenced in a study of cytomegalovirus exposure and HLA in healthy donors. The PCR used 60 Vbeta and 13 Jbeta primers. Here immunoSEQ multiplex PCR was the method, and the copy in TCRdb shows in-frame clones only, minus some. Among 130,000 to 150,000 clones listed, 65% to 85% were seen once. The source material was PBMCs. These receptors were collected from a woman aged 40 to 55 in good health and CMV-seropositive.

This clone has only one observation. This rearrangement joins TRBV4-1 to TRBJ2-1; TRBD2 matches 8 bases. Trimming removed 4 bases from V and 6 bases from J; junction bases left unmatched: 11. The length of the CDR3 is 16 residues. The germline gives CDR1 MGHRA, CDR2 YSYEKL. CDR3 sequence (DNA): TGCGCCAGCAGCCGACTTGTCGGGGGGGCGTCCAATGAGCAGTTCTTC. Amino acids: CASSRLVGGASNEQFF.

The chain employs TRBV11-2 and TRBJ2-7, with a weak D call TRBD2 (6 bases). The CDR3 is 17 amino acids. CDR1 and CDR2 (germline): SGHAT, FQNNGV. The V end was cut by 4 bases, the J end by 2 bases, with 21 bases between. CDR3 nucleotide sequence: TGTGCCAGCAGCTCAATTAGTGGGGGGTCACAGCCCTACGAGCAGTACTTC. Protein: CASSSISGGSQPYEQYF.

The rearrangement joins TRBV6-1 to TRBJ2-5, with a tentative D call TRBD1 (5 bases). Germline V gene lookup returns CDR1 MNHNS and CDR2 SASEGT. Trimming removed 7 bases from V and 4 bases from J, with 13 bases in between. This CDR3 has 13 residues. The CDR3 spells CASTQGVIETQYF. CDR3 coding DNA: TGTGCCAGCACCCAAGGGGTCATAGAGACCCAGTACTTC.

A single count supports this clone. The chain couples TRBV7-6 to TRBJ2-7; 9 nucleotides align to TRBD2. Germline V gene lookup returns CDR1 SGHVS and CDR2 FNYEAQ. The CDR3 has 15 amino acids. Trimming took 3 bases from V and 4 from J; bases not matched to a gene: 7. CDR3 DNA sequence: TGTGCCAGCAGCTTGGGGGCGGGGGGGCCTTACGAGCAGTACTTC. Protein sequence: CASSLGAGGPYEQYF. Together with reference TRBV7-6 and TRBJ2-7, the CDR3 gives the full variable domain: GAGVSQSPRYKVTKRGQDVALRCDPISGHVSLYWYRQALGQGPEFLTYFNYEAQQDKSGLPNDRFSAERPEGSISTLTIQRTEQRDSAMYRCASSLGAGGPYEQYFGPGTRLTVT.

The genes are TRBV7-3 and TRBJ2-5; 8 bases match TRBD2. In germline, CDR1 is SGHTA, CDR2 FQGTGA. V shed 1 base, J shed 4 bases, and the junction held 8 bases outside the gene matches. The CDR3 has 16 residues. The CDR3 coding sequence is TGTGCCAGCAGCTTAAGTGGGGGGGGACTAGGAGAGACCCAGTACTTC. This gives the protein CASSLSGGGLGETQYF.

The rearrangement joins TRBV19 to TRBJ1-5, with no clear D. Germline assignment: CDR1 LNHDA and CDR2 SQIVND (reference sequence). The length of the CDR3 is 13 residues. With 10 bases removed from V and 3 bases from J, the gap between germline ends came to 13 bases. CDR3 nucleotide sequence: TGTGCCACCTCGTGGGCGCTCAATCAGCCCCAGCATTTT. Its translation: CATSWALNQPQHF.

This clone has only one observation. This CDR3 reads CASTLQAGGPSFF. Here the CDR3 DNA reads TGTGCCAGCACGTTGCAGGCAGGGGGCCCGAGCTTCTTC. The chain couples TRBV28 to TRBJ2-1, with TRBD1 matching over 8 bases. Unmatched junction bases numbered 15, after V lost 7 bases and J lost 16 bases. The germline CDR1 and CDR2 sequences are MDHEN and SYDVKM. The CDR3 length is 13 residues.

As for this clone: Relative to the germline gene, one junction end is altered; a read error may explain this. The V gene is TRBV2, the J gene TRBJ2-7; 7 nucleotides line up with TRBD1. The CDR3 sequence is 16 residues long. CDR1 and CDR2 from the germline V gene are SNHLY and FYNNEI. The CDR3 loop is CASREAPGTASYEQYF. The CDR3 nucleotides read TGTGCCAGCAGGGAAGCCCCCGGGACAGCCTCCTACGAGCAGTACTTC.

The J gene is TRBJ2-1, the V gene TRBV21-1; the listed D gene, TRBD2, was not tested against the DNA. TRBV21-1 is assigned pseudogene status. The CDR3 contains 15 residues. CDR3 nucleotide sequence: TGTGCCAGCAGCAAAGGGACCTCGGGGGGCAATGAGCAGTTCTTC. Its translation is CASSKGTSGGNEQFF.

The chain combines TRBV27 with TRBJ2-2, with TRBD1 identical over 9 bases. CDR1 and CDR2 (germline): MNHEY, SMNVEV (reference sequence). Trimming took 5 bases from V and 1 from J; bases not matched to a gene: 8. The CDR3 extends over 17 amino acids. CDR3 region: CASSPPTGQGNTGELFF. The DNA for the CDR3 is TGTGCCAGCAGTCCCCCCACGGGACAGGGGAACACCGGGGAGCTGTTTTTT.

This clone appeared a few times. This chain connects TRBV11-2 to TRBJ1-2; 8 positions match TRBD1. The CDR3 is 15 amino acids. The germline V gene encodes CDR1 SGHAT and CDR2 FQNNGV. Germline trimming cut 5 bases from V and 3 bases from J; bases unmatched to any gene: 8. Here the CDR3 reads CASSPIDRGYYGYTF. In nucleotides, the CDR3 is TGTGCCAGCAGCCCAATCGACAGGGGATACTATGGCTACACCTTC.

CDR3 bases: TGTGCCAGCAGATTCAGGGAATCCTATAATTCACCCCTCCACTTT. Its translation: CASRFRESYNSPLHF. The chain employs TRBV7-2 and TRBJ1-6, with TRBD1 as a possible D gene (5 bases). Germline V gene lookup returns CDR1 SGHTA and CDR2 FQGNSA. CDR3 length: 15 amino acids. V was cut by 6 bases and J by 1 base, with 10 bases left in between.

The J gene is TRBJ2-1, the V gene TRBV19, with 8 nucleotides matching TRBD2. The CDR3 runs to 14 residues. Germline CDR1 is LNHDA and CDR2 is SQIVND (reference sequence). Germline trimming cut 6 bases from V and 3 bases from J; bases unmatched to any gene: 4. CDR3 in DNA: TGTGCCAGTAGCCTCGGGGGGGTCTACAATGAGCAGTTCTTC. Its translation: CASSLGGVYNEQFF.

The chain uses TRBV28 and TRBJ1-1, with D unclear. Per germline, CDR1 MDHEN and CDR2 SYDVKM. The V end lost 6 bases, the J end lost 9 bases, and 11 bases lay between the germline ends. This CDR3 spans 11 amino acids. The CDR3 sequence is CASSTVKKAFF. CDR3 DNA sequence: TGTGCCAGCAGCACAGTCAAGAAAGCTTTCTTT.

The V and J genes are TRBV6-1 and TRBJ2-7; no definite D call. V was trimmed by 2 bases and J by 5 bases, leaving 16 bases between them. This CDR3 region has 15 residues. Germline CDR1 reads MNHNS; CDR2 reads SASEGT. In DNA, the CDR3 is TGTGCCAGCAGTGAATATGGCCTCTCCAACCACGAGCAGTACTTC. This encodes CASSEYGLSNHEQYF.

The CDR3 DNA is TGCGCCAGCAGCTTGGACACGAACACTGAAGCTTTCTTT. The encoded protein is CASSLDTNTEAFF. The chain combines TRBV5-1 with TRBJ1-1, with unresolved D. Germline CDR1 SGHRS, CDR2 YFSETQ. The CDR3 runs 13 residues. V lost 0 bases and J 1 base, leaving 4 bases between the germline ends. The entire variable domain, with the rest obtained from reference TRBV5-1 and TRBJ1-1, is as follows: KAGVTQTPRYLIKTRGQQVTLSCSPISGHRSVSWYQQTPGQGLQFLFEYFSETQRNKGNFPGRFSGRQFSNSRSEMNVSTLELGDSALYLCASSLDTNTEAFFGQGTRLTVV.

This sequence joins TRBV9 and TRBJ2-7; D is unclear. This CDR3 spans 14 amino acids. CDR1 is SGDLS, CDR2 YYNGEE, per germline. The V gene lost 0 bases and the J gene lost 2 bases, with 9 bases spanning the gap. CDR3 region: CASSVEVETYEQYF. CDR3 DNA sequence: TGTGCCAGCAGCGTAGAGGTGGAGACCTACGAGCAGTACTTC.

V gene TRBV18 combines with J gene TRBJ2-3; D gene uncertain. The length of the CDR3 is 14 residues. The V end lost 0 bases, the J end lost 1 base, and 5 bases lay between the germline ends. The germline CDR1 and CDR2 sequences are KGHSH and LQKENI. CDR3: CASSPPRGTDTQYF. Here the CDR3 DNA reads TGTGCCAGCTCACCACCCCGGGGCACAGATACGCAGTATTTT.

V gene TRBV2 combines with J gene TRBJ1-2; TRBD1 matches 7 bases. The CDR3 covers 14 residues. The ends lost 4 bases at V and 7 bases at J; junction bases unmatched: 9. Looked up from germline, CDR1 is SNHLY and CDR2 is FYNNEI. This CDR3 reads CASSGDSLMRGYTF. In DNA form, the CDR3 reads TGTGCCAGCAGTGGGGACAGCCTAATGCGTGGCTACACCTTC.

The genes are TRBV5-4 and TRBJ2-7; tentatively, D is TRBD1 (5 bases). Germline V lookup: CDR1 SGHNT, CDR2 YYREEE (reference sequence). This CDR3 contains 15 residues. V lost 0 bases, J lost 6 bases, and 16 bases lay in between. In DNA form, the CDR3 reads TGTGCCAGCAGCTTGGAAGCAGGGCCAGGATGCGAGCAGTACTTC. It encodes CASSLEAGPGCEQYF.

The V and J genes are TRBV29-1 and TRBJ1-1; the D gene is possibly TRBD1 (6 bases). Germline values: CDR1 SQVTM, CDR2 ANQGSEA. Trimming removed 1 base from V and 7 bases from J, with 10 bases in between. The CDR3 spans 12 residues. CDR3 amino acids: CSVEAPDSEAFF. In DNA, the CDR3 is TGCAGCGTTGAAGCCCCGGACAGTGAAGCTTTCTTT.

V usage is TRBV5-1 and J usage is TRBJ1-1; no clear D. Germline-derived CDR1 and CDR2 are SGHRS and YFSETQ. V gave up 3 bases and J gave up 6 bases, with 15 bases separating them. CDR3 length: 14 amino acids. CDR3 loop: CASSSGLPGAEAFF. The CDR3 region has the DNA TGCGCCAGCAGCTCAGGACTGCCCGGGGCTGAAGCTTTCTTT.

The J gene is TRBJ2-5, the V gene TRBV5-6; D might be TRBD1 (5 bases). The CDR3 is 13 residues long. V was shortened by 4 bases and J by 3 bases, with 10 bases between the two germline ends. Germline assignment: CDR1 SGHDT and CDR2 YYEEEE. The CDR3 sequence is CASSMDTEETQYF. CDR3 nucleotides: TGTGCCAGCAGCATGGACACAGAAGAGACCCAGTACTTC. Full variable domain (outside the CDR3, taken from reference TRBV5-6 and TRBJ2-5): DAGVTQSPTHLIKTRGQQVTLRCSPKSGHDTVSWYQQALGQGPQFIFQYYEEEERQRGNFPDRFSGHQFPNYSSELNVNALLLGDSALYLCASSMDTEETQYFGPGTRLLVL.

This chain connects TRBV2 to TRBJ1-6; D remains unclear. Deletions cut 7 bases from V and 6 bases from J, with 10 bases between. This CDR3 contains 13 residues. Germline CDR1 reads SNHLY; CDR2 reads FYNNEI. CDR3 sequence: CASTRPPNSPLHF. The CDR3 DNA reads TGTGCCAGCACCCGTCCCCCTAATTCACCCCTCCACTTT. Using reference TRBV2 and TRBJ1-6 for the parts outside the CDR3, the full variable domain is EPEVTQTPSHQVTQMGQEVILRCVPISNHLYFYWYRQILGQKVEFLVSFYNNEISEKSEIFDDQFSVERPDGSNFTLKIRSTKLEDSAMYFCASTRPPNSPLHFGNGTRLTVT.

The V and J genes are TRBV27 and TRBJ2-5, with D maybe TRBD1 (6 bases). Per germline, CDR1 MNHEY and CDR2 SMNVEV (reference sequence). V shed 5 bases and J shed 7 bases, with 14 bases lying between them. The CDR3 is 13 amino acids. This chain's CDR3 is CASSPWTVGTQYF. In DNA form, the CDR3 reads TGTGCCAGCAGTCCTTGGACAGTGGGGACCCAGTACTTC.

In the case of this clone: The same CDR3 also results from other DNA sequences found in this sample. This chain uses TRBV6-1 with TRBJ1-3; D is ambiguous. The V end lost 7 bases, the J end lost 4 bases, and 8 bases lay between the germline ends. Germline lookup yields CDR1 MNHNS and CDR2 SASEGT. The CDR3 loop spans 12 amino acids. In DNA, the CDR3 is TGTGCCAGCAAGTGGGCAGGAAACACCATATATTTT. Translated, it gives CASKWAGNTIYF.

This clone was detected once. The gene calls are TRBV5-1 and TRBJ2-7; tentatively, D is TRBD1 (6 bases). Trimming pared 1 base from V and 2 bases from J, leaving 10 bases between. The V gene's germline CDR1 is SGHRS and CDR2 YFSETQ. CDR3 size: 14 residues. The DNA for the CDR3 is TGCGCCAGCAGCTTGCTACAGGGAGCCTACGAGCAGTACTTC. Translating it yields CASSLLQGAYEQYF.

The J gene is TRBJ2-1, the V gene TRBV10-3; the match to TRBD1 covers 9 bases. Germline CDR1 and CDR2: ENHRY and SYGVKD. V dropped 4 bases and J dropped 0; count of bases not matched to a gene: 4. The CDR3 extends over 16 amino acids. In DNA, the CDR3 is TGTGCCATCAGTGGGGACAGGGAGAGCTCCTACAATGAGCAGTTCTTC. Its protein product is CAISGDRESSYNEQFF.

V and J are TRBV10-3 and TRBJ1-5, with 8 bases matching TRBD1. V lost 3 bases to trimming and J lost 4 bases; unmatched junction nucleotides: 5. Per germline, CDR1 ENHRY and CDR2 SYGVKD. CDR3 length: 15 amino acids. The CDR3 nucleotides read TGTGCCATCAGTGAAAGCCGACAGGGGAATCAGCCCCAGCATTTT. Translation: CAISESRQGNQPQHF.

V is TRBV6-1 and J is TRBJ2-2; the D gene is possibly TRBD1 (5 bases). The CDR3 has 13 amino acids. Germline CDR1 reads MNHNS; CDR2 reads SASEGT. The V end was cut by 6 bases, the J end by 3 bases, with 8 bases between. CDR3 sequence reads: CASRPQDTGELFF. In nucleotides, the CDR3 is TGTGCCAGCAGGCCACAGGACACCGGGGAGCTGTTTTTT.